This TCR beta chain was sequenced for a study of blood T cell repertoires in COVID-19. Germline trimming cut 8 bases from V and 3 bases from J; bases unmatched to any gene: 4. This CDR3 spans 14 amino acids. Germline CDR1 is ENHRY and CDR2 is SYGVKD. TCRdb's table, derived via immunoSEQ multiplex PCR, lists solely in-frame clones and lacks some. The table lists about 75,000 clones, 86% of them singletons. V is TRBV10-3 and J is TRBJ2-2; 9 nucleotides match TRBD1. This receptor was identified in an elderly man with COVID-19, enrolled during active disease. The sequencing sample was made of peripheral blood. The CDR3 nucleotides read TGTGCCATCGGGACAGGGTCCGACACCGGGGAGCTGTTTTTT. Translated, it gives CAIGTGSDTGELFF.